This entry concerns a single T cell receptor beta chain. Its antigen is as yet unknown. This entry is derived from a study of T cell responses to AZD1222 COVID-19 vaccine. Study overall: Pooled in the analysis were second doses at about 4 or about 12 weeks.

The junction had 7 bases not matched to a gene; V was cut back by 7 bases and J by 7 bases. The CDR3 length is 15 residues. Per the germline V gene, CDR1 is MNHEY and CDR2 is SVGAGI. Findings of the study overall: Clonal diversity may have been underestimated in mostly white British donors. Sampling captured repertoires only after the peak T cell response.

Data came from immunoSEQ multiplex PCR; TCRdb stores just in-frame clones and leaves some out. The data show roughly 170,000 clones, over 80% seen once. The TCR sequence derives from an adult in good health. The starting material was peripheral blood, obtained on day 0 of AZD1222 vaccination. The V and J genes are TRBV6-5 and TRBJ1-4, with 12 bases lining up with TRBD1. The CDR3: CASKRDRGRVEKLFF. In nucleotides, the CDR3 is TGTGCCAGCAAGAGGGACAGGGGGCGCGTTGAAAAACTGTTTTTT.